The 28 T cell receptor beta chains below come from one sample, sequenced in a study of cytomegalovirus exposure and HLA in healthy donors. Researchers ran the PCR with 60 Vbeta and 13 Jbeta primers. The data were produced by immunoSEQ multiplex PCR, yet TCRdb's version contains in-frame clones alone and is incomplete. The repertoire holds fewer than 180,000 clones, with around 60% as singletons. The sequenced material came from PBMCs. These receptors all come from a woman aged 55-69 years in good health and CMV-seropositive.

The rearrangement uses TRBV5-1 and TRBJ2-3; a possible D gene is TRBD1 (7 bases). The length of the CDR3 is 13 residues. Trimming removed 4 bases at V and 9 bases at J, with 15 bases between. From germline, CDR1 is SGHRS and CDR2 YFSETQ. CDR3 sequence reads: CASSPGDSTTQYF. CDR3 DNA: TGCGCCAGCAGCCCGGGGGACAGCACCACGCAGTATTTT.

This clone was recorded a few times. The chain couples TRBV5-1 to TRBJ2-7, with TRBD2 identical over 11 bases. Germline loops: CDR1 SGHRS, CDR2 YFSETQ. After removal of 5 bases from V and 3 bases from J, the junction contained 7 bases not matched to a gene. CDR3 length: 15 residues. CDR3 DNA sequence: TGCGCCAGCAGGCCGGGACTAGCGGTTCTCTACGAGCAGTACTTC. Translated, it gives CASRPGLAVLYEQYF.

V gene TRBV4-2 combines with J gene TRBJ2-7, with TRBD2 identical over 9 bases. J gave up 2 bases and V 0 bases, and 8 bases lay outside the gene matches. Germline V gene data show CDR1 as LGHNA and CDR2 as YNFKEQ. The CDR3 runs to 17 residues. CDR3 nucleotide sequence: TGTGCCAGCAGCCAAGATAGGGCTAGCGGGACCCCCTACGAGCAGTACTTC. Protein sequence: CASSQDRASGTPYEQYF.

This clone was seen only a few times. The rearrangement joins TRBV5-1 to TRBJ2-5, with D perhaps TRBD2 (6 bases). Trimming took 8 bases from V and 2 from J, leaving 16 bases between them. The CDR3 has 14 amino acids. The germline V gene encodes CDR1 SGHRS and CDR2 YFSETQ. The CDR3 spells CASGGGVGQETQYF. CDR3 DNA: TGCGCCAGTGGAGGAGGGGTAGGGCAAGAGACCCAGTACTTC.

CDR3 nucleotide sequence: TGTGCCAGCTCACCATGGACAGGGGAGTACAATGAGCAGTTCTTC. Translating gives CASSPWTGEYNEQFF. J is TRBJ2-1 and V is TRBV18, with TRBD1 identical over 9 bases. The CDR3 covers 15 residues. Looked up from germline, CDR1 is KGHSH and CDR2 is LQKENI. Unmatched junction bases numbered 3, after V lost 2 bases and J lost 4 bases.

This clone has just a few counts. The genes are TRBV27 and TRBJ2-4; 11 bases are a match to TRBD2. This CDR3 comprises 20 residues. Germline values: CDR1 MNHEY, CDR2 SMNVEV (reference sequence). The V gene end was trimmed by 7 bases and the J gene end by 2 bases; junction bases not matched to a gene: 19. This CDR3 is CASNDPRLAGIQRSKNIQYF. The CDR3 region has the DNA TGTGCCAGCAATGATCCTAGACTAGCGGGAATCCAGAGGTCCAAAAACATTCAGTACTTC.

This clone was found a few times. CDR3 in amino acids: CASSISGNEKLFF. CDR3 DNA sequence: TGTGCCAGTAGTATCTCCGGGAATGAAAAACTGTTTTTT. The V gene is TRBV19, the J gene TRBJ1-4; D gene uncertain. The CDR3 loop spans 13 amino acids. V dropped 3 bases and J dropped 5 bases, with 7 bases sitting between them. Germline V gene sequence: CDR1 LNHDA, CDR2 SQIVND (reference sequence). Full variable domain (missing parts from reference TRBV19 and TRBJ1-4): DGGITQSPKYLFRKEGQNVTLSCEQNLNHDAMYWYRQDPGQGLRLIYYSQIVNDFQKGDIAEGYSVSREKKESFPLTVTSAQKNPTAFYLCASSISGNEKLFFGSGTQLSVL.

The rearrangement joins TRBV19 to TRBJ2-7, with 7 bases aligning to TRBD2. Germline CDR1 and CDR2: LNHDA and SQIVND (reference sequence). With V trimmed by 5 bases and J by 6 bases, 10 bases remained unmatched. CDR3 length: 14 amino acids. CDR3 residues: CASSQTRGRGEQYF. The CDR3 DNA is TGTGCCAGTAGTCAAACTAGAGGGAGGGGCGAGCAGTACTTC.

This chain connects TRBV6-6 to TRBJ2-5; possible D gene TRBD2, 5 bases. The V end was cut by 7 bases, the J end by 6 bases, with 18 bases between. Looked up from germline, CDR1 is MNHNY and CDR2 is SVGAGI (reference sequence). This CDR3 is built from 14 residues. The CDR3 sequence: CASTSFGVGKTQYF. The CDR3 DNA sequence: TGTGCCAGCACCTCCTTCGGGGTAGGAAAGACCCAGTACTTC.

This chain uses TRBV28 with TRBJ2-3, with TRBD1 matching over 7 bases. This CDR3 comprises 13 residues. Trimming took 6 bases from V and 2 from J; bases not matched to a gene: 2. CDR1 and CDR2 from the germline V gene are MDHEN and SYDVKM. The CDR3 region has the DNA TGTGCCAGCAGGGGACAGCTCACAGATACGCAGTATTTT. It translates to CASRGQLTDTQYF.

In this sample, this clone turned up a few times. This rearrangement joins TRBV9 to TRBJ1-3; TRBD1 is a possible D gene (5 bases). V lost 4 bases to trimming and J lost 0 bases, with 20 bases between them. The CDR3 length is 18 residues. Germline V gives CDR1 SGDLS, CDR2 YYNGEE. CDR3 DNA: TGTGCCAGCAGCCCCGTGTCCGGACAACAAAACTCTGGAAACACCATATATTTT. Its translation: CASSPVSGQQNSGNTIYF.

The V call is TRBV10-3, the J call TRBJ2-5; TRBD1 might be the D (5 bases). Germline V gene data show CDR1 as ENHRY and CDR2 as SYGVKD. This CDR3 spans 13 amino acids. Trimming took off 4 bases at V and 5 bases at J, with 11 bases between the two ends. The CDR3 reads CAISVDIGETQYF. Written as DNA, the CDR3 is TGTGCCATCAGTGTGGACATCGGGGAGACCCAGTACTTC.

The chain joins TRBV9 to TRBJ1-1; no clear D. V gave up 4 bases and J gave up 4 bases, with 14 bases separating them. The CDR3 length is 14 residues. Germline assignment: CDR1 SGDLS and CDR2 YYNGEE. The CDR3 is CASSSRVGGTEAFF. The CDR3 coding sequence is TGTGCCAGCAGCTCCCGGGTGGGAGGCACTGAAGCTTTCTTT. The whole variable domain, filled in from reference TRBV9 and TRBJ1-1, reads DSGVTQTPKHLITATGQRVTLRCSPRSGDLSVYWYQQSLDQGLQFLIQYYNGEERAKGNILERFSAQQFPDLHSELNLSSLELGDSALYFCASSSRVGGTEAFFGQGTRLTVV.

The chain recombines TRBV30 with TRBJ2-7; 10 bases are a match to TRBD1. The ends lost 2 bases at V and 4 bases at J; junction bases unmatched: 5. In germline, CDR1 is GTSNPN, CDR2 SVGIG (reference sequence). The CDR3 is made up of 14 amino acids. The CDR3 is CAWSSGQGTYEQYF. For the CDR3, the DNA is TGTGCCTGGAGTTCGGGACAGGGGACTTACGAGCAGTACTTC.

V usage is TRBV10-1 and J usage is TRBJ2-1; 10 bases are shared with TRBD2. Germline-derived CDR1 and CDR2 are WNHNN and SYGVQD (reference sequence). The J segment lost 8 bases and the V segment lost 6 bases, leaving 4 bases of the junction unmatched. The length of the CDR3 is 13 residues. The CDR3 reads CASSSGLADEQFF. DNA of the CDR3: TGCGCCAGCAGCTCCGGACTAGCGGATGAGCAGTTCTTC.

The DNA for the CDR3 is TGTGCCAGCAGCTTGGCCGGGACACTTGAAGCTTTCTTT. Translating gives CASSLAGTLEAFF. The V and J genes are TRBV5-5 and TRBJ1-1, with TRBD1 as a possible D gene (6 bases). Between the trimmed V and J ends, which lost 0 bases and 7 bases, there was a span of 10 bases. This CDR3 contains 13 residues. Germline CDR1 and CDR2: SGHKS and YYEKEE (reference sequence).

V is TRBV7-8 and J is TRBJ2-7; D is perhaps TRBD2 (5 bases). V gave up 0 bases and J gave up 1 base, with 10 bases separating them. The length of the CDR3 is 15 residues. Germline assignment: CDR1 SGHVS and CDR2 FQNEAQ. Here the CDR3 DNA reads TGTGCCAGCAGCTTAGCGGGCCGGGAATCCTACGAGCAGTACTTC. This translates into CASSLAGRESYEQYF.

This clone was seen only once. V usage is TRBV6-5 and J usage is TRBJ2-5, with 7 bases identical to TRBD1. The J call may be incorrect, as the DNA end agrees better with TRBJ2-7. CDR3 length: 13 amino acids. Per germline, CDR1 MNHEY and CDR2 SVGAGI. CDR3 sequence (DNA): TGTGCCAGCTCTACAGGGGCCCCCTACGAGCAGTACTTC. Translation: CASSTGAPYEQYF.

This clone was picked up a small number of times. This chain uses TRBV2 with TRBJ2-7; 7 nucleotides match TRBD2. After removal of 6 bases from V and 11 bases from J, the junction contained 7 bases not matched to a gene. The germline gives CDR1 SNHLY, CDR2 FYNNEI. The CDR3 has 11 residues. The CDR3 loop reads CASSPGLSKYF. CDR3 sequence (DNA): TGTGCCAGCAGCCCGGGACTATCGAAGTACTTC.

V gene TRBV9 combines with J gene TRBJ2-5, with TRBD1 identical over 7 bases. The CDR3 extends over 14 amino acids. Germline assignment: CDR1 SGDLS and CDR2 YYNGEE. V dropped 5 bases and J dropped 5; count of bases not matched to a gene: 9. Here the CDR3 DNA reads TGTGCCAGCAGTACAGGGGCGACGAAGGAGACCCAGTACTTC. This encodes CASSTGATKETQYF.

As regards this clone: A junction end diverges from the germline sequence, so it may reflect a read error. The chain carries TRBV6-1 and TRBJ1-1; 9 bases line up with TRBD1. The length of the CDR3 is 13 residues. CDR1 and CDR2 (germline): MNHNS, SASEGT. CDR3 nucleotide sequence: TGTGCCAGCAGGGAAGGGACAGGGACTAAAGCTTTCTTT. Its translation is CASREGTGTKAFF.

The chain has TRBV5-6 and TRBJ1-3, with 7 positions matching TRBD1. V dropped 4 bases and J dropped 2; count of bases not matched to a gene: 3. Germline V CDR1 and CDR2: SGHDT, YYEEEE. This CDR3 comprises 14 residues. CDR3 sequence reads: CASSLGTAGNTIYF. Written as DNA, the CDR3 is TGTGCCAGCAGCCTTGGGACAGCTGGAAACACCATATATTTT.

The chain uses TRBV7-2 and TRBJ2-2; 11 bases fit TRBD1. Germline V lookup: CDR1 SGHTA, CDR2 FQGNSA. The V gene end was trimmed by 5 bases and the J gene end by 7 bases; junction bases not matched to a gene: 6. The CDR3 totals 15 residues. As DNA, the CDR3 is TGTGCCAGCAGCCCGGACAGGGGGCGCATCGGGGAGCTGTTTTTT. Protein sequence: CASSPDRGRIGELFF.

The CDR3 reads CAWSPGGAKNIQYF. The CDR3 DNA follows: TGTGCCTGGAGCCCCGGAGGAGCCAAAAACATTCAGTACTTC. This rearrangement joins TRBV30 to TRBJ2-4; possible D gene TRBD2, 5 bases. This CDR3 has 14 residues. Germline V lookup: CDR1 GTSNPN, CDR2 SVGIG (reference sequence). V was pared by 3 bases and J by 0 bases, with 9 bases between.

As to this clone: One end of the junction is discordant with germline, which a read error may explain. The CDR3 nucleotides are TGCGCCAGCAGCCAAGAGGTAGCGGGAGGGCTTAATGAGCAGCTCTTC. It yields the protein CASSQEVAGGLNEQLF. This sequence joins TRBV4-3 and TRBJ2-1, with TRBD2 matching 11 bases. The CDR3 spans 16 residues. CDR1 and CDR2 from the germline V gene are LGHNA and YSLEER.

This chain uses TRBV4-1 with TRBJ2-3; 8 bases map to TRBD1. J was trimmed by 6 bases and V by 6 bases; bases with no gene match: 2. From germline, CDR1 is MGHRA and CDR2 YSYEKL. This CDR3 spans 12 amino acids. DNA of the CDR3: TGCGCCAGCAGACGGACAGGGGATACGCAGTATTTT. Translation: CASRRTGDTQYF.

The rearrangement joins TRBV5-3 to TRBJ2-7; TRBD1 agrees at 8 bases. TRBV5-3 is labeled an ORF, and its function is uncertain. This CDR3 is built from 15 residues. V lost 8 bases and J lost 5; bases outside the gene matches: 15. The CDR3 sequence: CASGWKDRDRNEQYF. CDR3 DNA: TGTGCCAGCGGCTGGAAGGACAGGGATCGGAACGAGCAGTACTTC.

This chain uses TRBV2 with TRBJ2-1, with TRBD2 as a possible D gene (6 bases). The CDR3 has 17 residues. V shed 5 bases and J shed 0 bases, with 17 bases lying between them. Per the germline V gene, CDR1 is SNHLY and CDR2 is FYNNEI. For the CDR3, the DNA is TGTGCCAGCAGTAGCCGCGGGGCGGCTAGCTCCTACAATGAGCAGTTCTTC. Its translation: CASSSRGAASSYNEQFF.